The 8 T cell receptor beta chains presented below share a single source sample, sequenced in a study of T-cell memory formation after mild COVID-19 (dated by TCRdb to the early 2020s). To prepare the library, 5' RACE was applied. The data were produced on an Illumina NovaSeq 6000. TCRdb's own reprocessing of the public reads used fastp at Q25 and MiXCR and kept productive beta chains. Rows matching on CDR3 protein sequence are summarized as one entry with the most common DNA and genes. The sample profile shows around 370,000 distinct CDR3 sequences; around 21% of them were found once. The ten largest clones capture around 13% of the sample. Sequencing used PBMCs or a T cell subset sorted from them (not recorded which). The source of these receptors is an adult woman who had mild COVID-19 (a few samples of this study predate the infection). The sample titles of this study are shuffled in the database, so cell type and time point are left out; the donor was told from shared clones.

The CDR3, as DNA: TGCGCCAGCAGCCAAGGGGACAGAGGCTTTAAAGGCTACACCTTC. This gives the protein CASSQGDRGFKGYTF. The chain recombines TRBV4-1 with TRBJ1-2, with 7 bases that match TRBD1. Germline assignment: CDR1 MGHRA and CDR2 YSYEKL. The CDR3 spans 15 residues. Unmatched junction bases numbered 10, after V lost 1 base and J lost 8 bases.

This chain joins TRBV7-3 and TRBJ2-3; TRBD2 matches 7 bases. Unmatched junction bases numbered 8, after V lost 5 bases and J lost 0 bases. The CDR3 is made up of 16 amino acids. Germline CDR1 reads SGHTA; CDR2 reads FQGTGA. The CDR3 region is CASSHGRGLSTDTQYF. The CDR3 bases are TGTGCCAGCAGCCATGGGCGGGGGTTAAGCACAGATACGCAGTATTTT.

The chain employs TRBV12-3 or TRBV12-4 and TRBJ1-1; D ambiguous. Deletions cut 8 bases from V and 1 base from J, with 11 bases between. The CDR3 runs 13 residues. The CDR3 DNA is TGTGCCAGCGGGAACAGCCCGAACACTGAAGCTTTCTTT. It yields the protein CASGNSPNTEAFF.

Only a few counts were recorded for this clonotype. This chain joins TRBV5-1 and TRBJ2-7; D tentatively fits TRBD1 or TRBD2 (5 bases each). With 0 bases removed from V and 4 bases from J, the gap between germline ends came to 14 bases. The CDR3 runs to 15 residues. CDR1 SGHRS and CDR2 YFSETQ come from the germline V gene. The CDR3 sequence is CASSLAPTEGYEQYF. The DNA of the CDR3 is TGCGCCAGCAGCTTGGCGCCCACCGAGGGGTACGAGCAGTACTTC. The full variable domain, with the rest looked up from reference TRBV5-1 and TRBJ2-7, is KAGVTQTPRYLIKTRGQQVTLSCSPISGHRSVSWYQQTPGQGLQFLFEYFSETQRNKGNFPGRFSGRQFSNSRSEMNVSTLELGDSALYLCASSLAPTEGYEQYFGPGTRLTVT.

This sequence joins TRBV11-3 and TRBJ1-1; D is perhaps TRBD1 (5 bases). Trimming pared 4 bases from V and 4 bases from J, leaving 16 bases between. This CDR3 spans 15 amino acids. From germline, CDR1 is SGHNT and CDR2 YENEEA. Here the CDR3 reads CASSSPVRQGTEAFF. In DNA, the CDR3 is TGTGCCAGCAGCTCCCCGGTGAGGCAGGGCACTGAAGCTTTCTTT. Based on the CDR3 plus reference TRBV11-3 and TRBJ1-1, the full variable domain is EAGVVQSPRYKIIEKKQPVAFWCNPISGHNTLYWYLQNLGQGPELLIRYENEEAVDDSQLPKDRFSAERLKGVDSTLKIQPAELGDSAVYLCASSSPVRQGTEAFFGQGTRLTVV.

The V and J genes are TRBV5-1 and TRBJ2-1; TRBD2 is a possible D gene (7 bases). CDR3 size: 13 residues. V was clipped by 7 bases and J by 9 bases, with 17 bases between them. The V gene's germline CDR1 is SGHRS and CDR2 YFSETQ. For the CDR3, the DNA is TGCGCCAGCGGGGGGGGACAAGGCGGTGAGCAGTTCTTC. Translating gives CASGGGQGGEQFF.

This clonotype was seen more than once but under ten times. The rearrangement uses TRBV4-1 and TRBJ1-1; 9 bases map to TRBD1. CDR1 and CDR2 from the germline V gene are MGHRA and YSYEKL. This CDR3 is 17 amino acids long. Unmatched junction bases numbered 7, after V lost 0 bases and J lost 2 bases. CDR3 in DNA: TGCGCCAGCAGCCAAGATCCGGACAGGGGCAGCAACACTGAAGCTTTCTTT. Translated, it gives CASSQDPDRGSNTEAFF.

This clonotype was picked up a small number of times. V usage is TRBV9 and J usage is TRBJ2-2; no clear D gene. Looked up from germline, CDR1 is SGDLS and CDR2 is YYNGEE. This CDR3 is 15 amino acids long. V was trimmed by 0 bases and J by 0 bases, leaving 6 bases between them. DNA of the CDR3: TGTGCCAGCAGCGTAGCTGGATCGAACACCGGGGAGCTGTTTTTT. This gives the protein CASSVAGSNTGELFF.